Presented here are 14 T cell receptor beta chains from one specimen sequenced in a study of cytomegalovirus exposure and HLA in healthy donors. PCR primers comprised 60 Vbeta and 13 Jbeta primers. This table comes from immunoSEQ multiplex PCR, and its TCRdb copy is limited to in-frame clones, with some not included. This table has under 150,000 clones, under 10% appearing once. The sample taken for sequencing was PBMCs. These receptor sequences come from a woman aged 40 to 50 in good health and CMV-seropositive.

The chain is built from TRBV2 and TRBJ2-5; TRBD2 aligns across 8 bases. Germline lookup yields CDR1 SNHLY and CDR2 FYNNEI. V shed 7 bases and J 7 bases; nucleotides not matched to a gene: 11. This CDR3 spans 14 amino acids. The CDR3 region is CASTALADDGTQYF. CDR3 in DNA: TGTGCCAGCACTGCACTAGCGGACGATGGGACCCAGTACTTC.

V usage is TRBV5-1 and J usage is TRBJ2-1; TRBD2 matches 14 bases. J lost 7 bases, V lost 4 bases, and 4 bases had no gene match. There are 15 residues in the CDR3. The germline V gene has CDR1 SGHRS and CDR2 YFSETQ. In nucleotides, the CDR3 is TGCGCCAGCAGCCTGGGACTAGCGGGGGCGAATGAGCAGTTCTTC. It yields the protein CASSLGLAGANEQFF.

The rearrangement links TRBV11-2 to TRBJ1-1, with a tentative D call TRBD1 (6 bases). Looked up from germline, CDR1 is SGHAT and CDR2 is FQNNGV. V lost 4 bases and J lost 3, with 18 bases in between. The CDR3 consists of 16 residues. The CDR3 DNA sequence: TGTGCCAGCAGCTCGGGGCACAGGGCTGCGGACACTGAAGCTTTCTTT. Amino acid sequence: CASSSGHRAADTEAFF. Using reference TRBV11-2 and TRBJ1-1 for the parts outside the CDR3, the full variable domain is EAGVAQSPRYKIIEKRQSVAFWCNPISGHATLYWYQQILGQGPKLLIQFQNNGVVDDSQLPKDRFSAERLKGVDSTLKIQPAKLEDSAVYLCASSSGHRAADTEAFFGQGTRLTVV.

As concerns this clone: The same CDR3 also results from other DNA sequences found in this sample. The rearrangement links TRBV2 to TRBJ1-4; 9 positions agree with TRBD1. The germline V gene encodes CDR1 SNHLY and CDR2 FYNNEI. The CDR3 spans 16 residues. The V gene end was trimmed by 6 bases and the J gene end by 8 bases; junction bases not matched to a gene: 13. The DNA of the CDR3 is TGTGCCAGCAGCGGGGGGACAGGGCTCGAAATGGAAAAACTGTTTTTT. This gives the protein CASSGGTGLEMEKLFF.

The V gene is TRBV5-3, the J gene TRBJ1-1; 9 bases are a match to TRBD1. TRBV5-3 carries the ORF label, with uncertain function. V trimming: 5 bases; J trimming: 1 base; junction bases outside the gene matches: 21. The CDR3 consists of 20 residues. This CDR3 is CARSSVADDPLGQGNTEAFF. The CDR3 DNA is TGTGCCAGAAGTTCTGTCGCGGACGACCCTCTGGGACAGGGGAACACTGAAGCTTTCTTT.

The sample holds a few counts of this clone. CDR3 sequence reads: CASSLEGGREAFF. DNA of the CDR3: TGTGCCAGCAGCTTGGAAGGGGGTCGAGAAGCTTTCTTT. The V call is TRBV5-4, the J call TRBJ1-1; the D gene is possibly TRBD1 (6 bases). The CDR3 runs 13 residues. Germline lookup yields CDR1 SGHNT and CDR2 YYREEE (reference sequence). V shed 0 bases and J shed 8 bases, with 11 bases lying between them.

The chain combines TRBV5-1 with TRBJ1-1, with 7 bases identical to TRBD1. The germline CDR1 and CDR2 sequences are SGHRS and YFSETQ. V lost 3 bases, J lost 0 bases, and 11 bases stayed unmatched. This CDR3 has 17 amino acids. CDR3 protein: CASSSYYRGGMNTEAFF. The DNA for the CDR3 is TGCGCCAGCAGCTCATATTACAGGGGAGGAATGAACACTGAAGCTTTCTTT.

The V gene is TRBV5-1, the J gene TRBJ1-1; D is uncertain. V shed 0 bases and J shed 4 bases, with 10 bases lying between them. Germline V gene sequence: CDR1 SGHRS, CDR2 YFSETQ. The CDR3 has 14 amino acids. The CDR3 nucleotides are TGCGCCAGCAGCTTGGTGTCGGGAAGCACTGAAGCTTTCTTT. Protein: CASSLVSGSTEAFF.

This clone was seen only a few times. The chain links TRBV4-3 to TRBJ2-3; weak D call: TRBD1 (6 bases). Trimming shortened V by 1 base and J by 0 bases, and 17 bases separated the two germline ends. The CDR3 is made up of 18 amino acids. CDR1 is LGHNA, CDR2 YSLEER, per germline. DNA of the CDR3: TGCGCCAGCAGCCAAGCCCCTCCCGGGACATCTAGCACAGATACGCAGTATTTT. Translated, it gives CASSQAPPGTSSTDTQYF.

This clone was picked up a small number of times. This chain uses TRBV2 with TRBJ1-1; 8 bases line up with TRBD1. Germline assignment: CDR1 SNHLY and CDR2 FYNNEI. There are 15 residues in the CDR3. Germline trimming cut 6 bases from V and 1 base from J; bases unmatched to any gene: 7. The CDR3 DNA is TGTGCCAGCAGCAAGGGAGGACAGGGGAACACTGAAGCTTTCTTT. This gives the protein CASSKGGQGNTEAFF.

CDR3 in amino acids: CASSRQGAGANVLTF. CDR3 nucleotides: TGTGCCAGCAGTCGACAGGGCGCTGGGGCCAACGTCCTGACTTTC. The chain combines TRBV7-2 with TRBJ2-6; 7 bases align to TRBD1. This CDR3 is built from 15 residues. With V trimmed by 6 bases and J by 2 bases, 4 bases remained unmatched. Germline-derived CDR1 and CDR2 are SGHTA and FQGNSA.

The chain uses TRBV5-1 and TRBJ1-2; TRBD1 matches at 7 bases. The CDR3 runs to 15 residues. CDR1 is SGHRS, CDR2 YFSETQ, per germline. Trimming cost V 0 bases and J 6 bases; bases outside gene matches: 8. This CDR3 is CASSLGLRQGHGYTF. CDR3 bases: TGCGCCAGCAGCTTGGGCCTCAGACAGGGCCATGGCTACACCTTC.

The sample holds a few counts of this clone. V and J are TRBV7-8 and TRBJ1-2; perhaps TRBD1 as D (6 bases). V lost 5 bases to trimming and J lost 0 bases, with 10 bases between them. Germline-derived CDR1 and CDR2 are SGHVS and FQNEAQ. CDR3 length: 14 residues. The CDR3: CASSHRASNYGYTF. CDR3 in DNA: TGTGCCAGCAGCCACAGGGCCTCTAACTATGGCTACACCTTC. The full variable domain, in which reference TRBV7-8 and TRBJ1-2 provide the parts outside the CDR3, is GAGVSQSPRYKVAKRGQDVALRCDPISGHVSLFWYQQALGQGPEFLTYFQNEAQLDKSGLPSDRFFAERPEGSVSTLKIQRTQQEDSAVYLCASSHRASNYGYTFGSGTRLTVV.

This clone was seen a handful of times. The V and J genes are TRBV29-1 and TRBJ2-1; 7 nucleotides line up with TRBD2. V lost 7 bases to trimming and J lost 4 bases; unmatched junction nucleotides: 4. Germline CDR1 is SQVTM and CDR2 is ANQGSEA. The length of the CDR3 is 12 residues. CDR3 protein: CSALLAYNEQFF. The CDR3 DNA reads as TGCAGCGCGCTACTAGCGTACAATGAGCAGTTCTTC.